This T cell receptor beta chain was retrieved from a study of identical twins. Carrying unique molecular identifiers, the cDNA also gained a universal primer site through template switching. Using its own MiXCR run on the 5' RACE reads, TCRdb lists one record per CDR3 protein. The table shows about 250,000 distinct CDR3 sequences, with approximately 7.8% occurring only once. Study-level findings and limits: For cord blood, abundant beta clonotypes had fewer insertions, unlike memory repertoires, which showed none.

This clonotype was detected many times. What it binds is unknown. V lost 1 base and J lost 8, with 9 bases in between. CDR3 length equals 13 residues. Germline CDR1 is PRHDT and CDR2 is FYEKMQ (reference sequence). These data are also associated with another study on yellow fever vaccine responses in identical twins. As that report states: Twins reportedly showed a vaccine T cell response that seemed partly convergent and partly personalized.

V and J are TRBV13 and TRBJ2-1; no reliable D call. This TCR derives from a woman between 18 and 30 years old in good health. The material sequenced was CD8+ T cells sorted from blood. CDR3: CASSLELWDEQFF. The CDR3 nucleotides are TGTGCCAGCAGCTTAGAGCTGTGGGATGAGCAGTTCTTC.